These 13 T cell receptor beta chains originate from one sample sequenced in a study of metastatic and nonmetastatic thyroid tumors (dated by TCRdb to 2020 to 2022). Before undergoing thyroid surgery, none of the patients had been given any kind of treatment. The library relied on PCR. Sequencer: Illumina HiSeq 4000. TCRdb applied fastp at Q25 and MiXCR to the public reads, then kept only in-frame beta chains. The sample yields around 15,000 clones; roughly 26% were counted once. The ten largest clones represent about 12% of the sample. The sample consisted of tumor tissue. These receptors were taken from a male donor with papillary thyroid cancer or a benign thyroid nodule (not recorded which). Some clones in this sample may be carry-over from other donors' samples.

This clone has only a few counts. The chain is built from TRBV6-5 and TRBJ2-1; 7 bases fit TRBD1. Germline CDR1 MNHEY, CDR2 SVGAGI. The J segment lost 9 bases and the V segment lost 4 bases, leaving 6 bases of the junction unmatched. The CDR3 consists of 13 residues. The CDR3 sequence: CASSSQGLFEQFF. Written as DNA, the CDR3 is TGTGCCAGCAGTTCACAGGGGTTGTTTGAGCAGTTCTTC.

With respect to this clone: The junction departs from germline at one end; a sequencing error may be responsible. The chain uses TRBV10-1 and TRBJ1-6; D is undetermined. The CDR3 is 13 residues long. Germline CDR1 reads WNHNN; CDR2 reads SYGVQD (reference sequence). The CDR3 DNA sequence: TGCGCCAGCAGTGATGGGTATAATTCACCCCTACACTTT. It yields the protein CASSDGYNSPLHF.

The sample holds many counts of this clone. The sample has other DNA sequences that encode this CDR3 too. V usage is TRBV7-9 and J usage is TRBJ1-1; weak D call: TRBD1 (6 bases). The V end was cut by 7 bases, the J end by 5 bases, with 8 bases between. The germline V gene encodes CDR1 SEHNR and CDR2 FQNEAQ (reference sequence). The CDR3 totals 11 residues. The CDR3 bases are TGTGCCAGCACCCAGGGGACTGAAGCTTTCTTT. Translation: CASTQGTEAFF.

This clone occurred many times. J is TRBJ2-3 and V is TRBV6-1; 9 bases are a match to TRBD2. Germline assignment: CDR1 MNHNS and CDR2 SASEGT. This CDR3 contains 14 residues. V shed 11 bases, J shed 4 bases, and the junction held 10 bases outside the gene matches. The chain's CDR3 is CAAGAAGGADTQYF. Written as DNA, the CDR3 is TGTGCCGCGGGGGCAGCGGGAGGTGCAGATACGCAGTATTTT.

This clone showed up just a few times. This may come from a read error, since a much larger clone is one base off. This rearrangement joins TRBV12-3 or TRBV12-4 to TRBJ2-4; possibly TRBD1 or TRBD2 for D (5 bases each). Trimming removed 6 bases at V and 8 bases at J, with 11 bases between. The CDR3 contains 12 residues. This CDR3 is CASRGDLDIQYF. The CDR3 DNA reads TGTGCCAGCAGGGGGGATCTTGACATTCAGTACTTC.

This clone was observed at least ten times. The J gene is TRBJ2-2, the V gene TRBV27, with TRBD2 identical over 8 bases. The CDR3 has 17 amino acids. Per germline, CDR1 MNHEY and CDR2 SMNVEV (reference sequence). V was pared by 9 bases and J by 3 bases, with 15 bases of the junction left unmatched. Here the CDR3 DNA reads TGTGCCAGTTCGACTAGCGACCCGACGGGGGACACCGGGGAGCTGTTTTTT. Translating gives CASSTSDPTGDTGELFF.

Ten or more counts support this clone. The same CDR3 is also encoded by other DNA sequences in this sample. V is TRBV6-4 and J is TRBJ1-1, with a tentative D call TRBD1 (5 bases). The CDR3 totals 13 residues. Deletions cut 6 bases from V and 2 bases from J, with 10 bases between. Per the germline V gene, CDR1 is MRHNA and CDR2 is SNTAGT. CDR3 bases: TGTGCCAGCAGCGATCGGGACAACACTGAAGCTTTCTTT. Translation gives CASSDRDNTEAFF.

This chain links TRBV20-1 with TRBJ2-1; TRBD2 matches at 10 bases. CDR3 length: 18 amino acids. The germline gives CDR1 DFQATT, CDR2 SNEGSKA (reference sequence). Germline trimming cut 6 bases from V and 7 bases from J; bases unmatched to any gene: 21. The CDR3 DNA reads as TGCAGTGCGTTCCCTAGCGGGAGAATCCCCTGGTGGGGAAATGAGCAGTTCTTC. Protein: CSAFPSGRIPWWGNEQFF.

A few counts support this clone. V gene TRBV4-1 combines with J gene TRBJ2-1; 9 positions agree with TRBD2. CDR3 length: 17 residues. Germline-derived CDR1 and CDR2 are MGHRA and YSYEKL. Unmatched junction bases numbered 10, after V lost 1 base and J lost 6 bases. The CDR3 DNA follows: TGCGCCAGCAGCCAAGGGGGAACTAGCGGGTTTTGCAATGAGCAGTTCTTC. Amino acid sequence: CASSQGGTSGFCNEQFF.

Many counts were recorded for this clone. This chain connects TRBV30 to TRBJ2-6; no reliable D call. The V and J ends lost 0 bases and 4 bases respectively, with 10 bases between them. The germline CDR1 and CDR2 sequences are GTSNPN and SVGIG (reference sequence). The CDR3 has 15 amino acids. CDR3 loop: CAWSVGILGANVLTF. The CDR3 DNA reads TGTGCCTGGAGTGTTGGAATCTTGGGGGCCAACGTCCTGACTTTC.

In its sample, this clone was seen many times. The same CDR3 can be traced to other DNA sequences in this sample. The chain combines TRBV24-1 with TRBJ2-3, with TRBD2 identical over 7 bases. CDR1 is KGHDR and CDR2 is SFDVKD in the germline V gene. CDR3 length: 14 amino acids. J was trimmed by 8 bases and V by 3 bases; bases with no gene match: 7. The CDR3: CATSDTGRGGTQYF. The CDR3 DNA reads as TGTGCCACCAGTGATACGGGGAGGGGCGGTACGCAGTATTTT.

This clone was counted many times. The J gene is TRBJ1-1, the V gene TRBV19, with a weak D call TRBD1 (6 bases). The CDR3 covers 14 residues. V lost 3 bases and J lost 2, with 10 bases in between. Germline CDR1 is LNHDA and CDR2 is SQIVND (reference sequence). Written as DNA, the CDR3 is TGTGCCAGTAGTATTGGACAGAGAAACACTGAAGCTTTCTTT. Translation gives CASSIGQRNTEAFF.

By proportion, this clone is medium-sized. The V call is TRBV5-1, the J call TRBJ2-7, with unresolved D. The CDR3 runs 13 residues. Trimming took off 0 bases at V and 5 bases at J, with 9 bases between the two ends. Germline V gene data show CDR1 as SGHRS and CDR2 as YFSETQ. DNA of the CDR3: TGCGCCAGCAGCTTGGAGGACGGCAACGAGCAGTACTTC. It encodes CASSLEDGNEQYF.